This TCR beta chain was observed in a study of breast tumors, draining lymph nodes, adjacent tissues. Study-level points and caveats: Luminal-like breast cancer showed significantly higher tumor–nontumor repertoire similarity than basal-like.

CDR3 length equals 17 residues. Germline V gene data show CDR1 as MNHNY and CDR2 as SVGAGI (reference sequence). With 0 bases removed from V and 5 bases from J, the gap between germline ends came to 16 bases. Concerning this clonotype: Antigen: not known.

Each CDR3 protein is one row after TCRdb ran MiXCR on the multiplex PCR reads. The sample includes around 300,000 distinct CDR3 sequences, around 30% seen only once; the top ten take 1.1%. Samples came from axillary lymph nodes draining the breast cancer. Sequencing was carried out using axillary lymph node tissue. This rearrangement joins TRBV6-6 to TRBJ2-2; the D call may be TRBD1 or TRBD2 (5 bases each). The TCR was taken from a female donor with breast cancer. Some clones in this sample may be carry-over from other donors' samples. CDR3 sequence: CASSYSRQGVGTGELFF. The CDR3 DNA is TGTGCCAGCAGTTACTCCCGGCAGGGAGTAGGTACCGGGGAGCTGTTTTTT.